This paragraph covers one T cell receptor (beta chain) sequence. What this receptor recognizes is not known. No much larger clone exists at a distance of one base, and base qualities are not known. Library method: the immunoSEQ multiplex PCR assay. The multiplex PCR relied on a mix of 60 forward primers for TCR Vbeta segments and 13 reverse primers for TCR Jbeta segments. The CDR3 region of rearranged TCR beta genes was amplified from genomic DNA with a multiplex PCR assay. The Illumina HiSeq System was used to sequence the amplified TCR beta libraries as 87-base-pair reads. The published analysis was carried out like this. A later analysis tallied about 77 million unique TCR beta chains across the 666 repertoires, and roughly 11 million of those chains were shared by two or more donors. Raw reads were error-corrected and collapsed into unique sequences with a nearest-neighbor algorithm that merged closely related sequences to remove PCR and sequencing errors. CDR3 sequences were aligned to IMGT reference sequences to assign V, D and J gene segments. For a sequence to be retained, a match of at least six nucleotides to both a V gene segment and a J gene segment was required. A rearrangement counted as productive if the CDR3 had no stop codons and remained in frame with V and J, and every other rearrangement counted as non-productive. CDR3 was defined according to IMGT convention as the region running from the second conserved V-encoded cysteine to the conserved J-encoded phenylalanine. The earlier analysis of approximately 500 of the donors excluded sequences that lacked an unambiguous match to a single V gene segment. In an earlier analysis of approximately 550 of the donors, V segments were called functional above 56.7% productive rearrangements and were called segregating when the between-donor standard deviation exceeded 5%. A statistical classification framework was developed to diagnose cytomegalovirus status using the catalog of TCR beta chain sequences. A later analysis assigned V and J genes by comparing TCR nucleotide sequences with IMGT/GENE-DB human TR gene sequences. The TCRdist pipeline was used in a later analysis to assign CDR3 sequences and most-parsimonious VDJ recombination scenarios. In a later analysis, each TCR beta chain was defined by its CDR3 amino acid sequence together with its V-gene family, and reads without a unique V-gene family were excluded. In a later analysis, 550 to 650 highly shared, low-generation-probability nucleotide sequences were removed to address suspected cross-contamination and a sequencing artifact. In a later analysis, a clonal expansion index was calculated for each public chain from normalized within-repertoire ranks of inferred template counts. A later analysis computed generation probabilities with a VDJ recombination model fitted to out-of-frame rearrangements, and checked the results against IGoR. A later analysis scored TCR-TCR, TCR-HLA and TCR-CMV co-occurrence with hypergeometric tests, applying a repertoire-size bias correction to TCR pairs. False discovery rates were estimated in a later analysis by permuting HLA or CMV assignments 20 times. In a later analysis, co-occurring TCRs were grouped using DBSCAN, with TCRdist sequence similarity added in when clustering inside HLA-allele-positive subsets. Repertoires with fewer than 30,000 or more than 120,000 public chains, plus five repertoires with anomalous nucleotide sharing, were excluded from co-occurrence clustering. Not all clones reach the TCRdb copy of this immuneACCESS table, which keeps in-frame sequences only. Checked studies attribute under half of the gap to unresolved V genes and leave the rest unexplained. From that table come the V and J calls and clone size; the DNA was used to work out D and trimming. The sample table records under 170,000 clones; under 75% of these occur just once. Approximately 6.5% of the sample is in the top ten clones.

This specimen belongs to a study of cytomegalovirus exposure and HLA in healthy donors (dated 2017 in TCRdb). For the study in its entirety: An earlier analysis of approximately 600 of the donors reported more than 250 Gb of sequence data and more than 90 million unique TCR beta sequences from approximately 180 million T cells. Roughly 320 gigabases of sequencing data and 70 million to 100 million unique TCR sequences made up an early release that covered approximately 620 HLA-typed donors. The genetic ancestry cluster associated with self-reported Caucasian donors included roughly 84% of the approximately 430 genotyped donors. The study aimed to test whether cataloging public T cell receptors could reveal signatures of past pathogen exposure. The study used immunosequencing to profile the T cell repertoires of 600 to 850 subjects and linked those repertoires to cytomegalovirus serostatus. Along with the approximately 700-subject first cohort, a separate validation cohort of roughly 110 different subjects was used. The study combined high-throughput TCR immunosequencing, statistical association of individual TCRs with disease status, and machine learning to predict cytomegalovirus infection status. In a later analysis, previously published TCR beta repertoires from about 640 donors were re-analyzed and high-resolution HLA genotyping was added so that TCR occurrence patterns could be studied. The later analysis used no new phenotypic data to find candidate immune exposures, relying instead on TCR beta sequences and their occurrence across donors. An earlier analysis of approximately 630 of the donors applied high-throughput TCR beta sequencing to assess whether each TCR beta V gene segment acted as functional or pseudogenic. Donor age, sex, ethnicity and CMV serostatus were collected together with the repertoire data. A later genetic analysis took genome-wide SNP genotypes for about 65% of the roughly 670 donors and used that subset as a discovery cohort. Every repertoire in the discovery cohort had been generated on one and the same sequencing platform. HLA typing included class I and class II loci at four-digit resolution. The number of typed donors differed by locus: about 629-630 for A, B, C, DRB1 and DQB1; 522 for DQA1; some 590 for DPA1; and about 470 for DPB1. A few DR-DQ haplotypes were treated as single units for association and clustering because of strong linkage in the cohort. On average, roughly 240,000 unique TCR beta nucleotide sequences were sequenced per donor among roughly 430 genotyped donors of the cohort, with approximately 18% of those sequences being non-productive.

On the study overall, not on this receptor specifically: Several of the top co-occurrence clusters appeared to be linked to parvovirus B19, influenza, CMV and Epstein-Barr virus, according to a later analysis. The study listed 150 to 200 TCR beta chains as associated with cytomegalovirus. Roughly uniform sequencing depth across donors was assumed in presence/absence analyses, although this assumption may not hold. The 87-base-pair reads could not distinguish some IMGT-functional V segments, including TRBV6-2 and TRBV6-3, so those segments were excluded. Correlated functional status among segregating V segments might be attributable to linkage disequilibrium, but an unknown experimental factor could not be ruled out. Cytomegalovirus status was reported to be diagnosed by the classifier with high specificity and sensitivity in both the original and validation cohorts. CMV serostatus was the only immune exposure information available for the cohort. In a later analysis, TCR association rates were found to vary across HLA loci, with the most associated TCRs seen for DRB1 alleles and the fewest for HLA-C alleles. A few of the identified cytomegalovirus-associated TCR beta chains were confirmed in vitro to be specific for cytomegalovirus antigens. Seventeen rarely observed V segments, including chromosome 9 orphons, were excluded from the earlier analysis of some 590 of the donors because counts were too low. Only TCR beta chains were sequenced in this cohort, and the absence of alpha or paired-chain data limited detectable features. HLA typing was unavailable for some donors at each locus, so association tests used only the typed subset. In a later analysis, HLA-associated TCR beta chains showed more clonal expansion and lower generation probabilities than non-associated chains that were equally common. A cluster of highly shared sequence variants was judged likely to represent a technical artifact of the sequencing pipeline. It was suggested by the authors that the approach could potentially be generalized to other disease states and immunological phenotypes. Across donors, most TCR sequences were observed very rarely, whereas some public TCRs were present in many individuals. In an earlier analysis of about 540 of the donors, most TCR beta V segments were observed in productive rearrangements about 90% or about 30% of the time, broadly matching IMGT annotations. A further reported finding was that TCR beta sequences accurately predicted the HLA-A and HLA-B alleles for most subjects in the first cohort. Compared with the approximately 670-donor mean, donors in an Asian-associated ancestry cluster had fewer N-insertions in productive TCRs, according to a later genetic analysis. A later analysis found that most CMV-associated TCR beta chains appeared HLA-restricted, with HLA associations seemingly driven largely by CMV exposure. Strong co-occurrence of HLA alleles, especially DR and DQ, made assigning TCR associations to individual alleles difficult. Specific HLA alleles were associated with 15,000 to 20,000 TCR beta sequences at a false discovery rate of 0.05 in a later analysis. An association between a missense DCLRE1C variant and V-gene and J-gene trimming of TCR beta chains was found in a later genetic analysis and replicated in an independent cohort.

In total, 500 to 700 healthy bone marrow donors made up the cohort. All cohort members were sampled while nominally healthy, although unrecorded immune exposures were likely present. The donor tested CMV seropositive and was one of the 289 seropositive cohort members. Every donor gave a peripheral blood sample, and the peripheral blood mononuclear cells from that sample were used for TCR beta sequencing. Genomic DNA extraction from the blood cell samples was performed with the Qiagen DNeasy Blood Extraction Kit. Per the germline V gene, SGHTA is the CDR1 and FQGNSA is the CDR2. Unmatched junction bases come to 9, with V trimmed by 6 bases and J by 11 bases. From the cysteine through the phenylalanine, the CDR3 covers 13 amino acids. Just CDR3 DNA is preserved here, 39 bases in frame from base 1.

The source material was PBMCs. The chain is assembled from TRBV7-2 and TRBJ1-5; 8 central bases correspond to TRBD1. The receptor comes from a woman between 55 and 75 years old in good health and CMV-seropositive. CDR3 reads: CASSQGAGRTQHF. In nucleotides, the sequence is TGTGCCAGCAGTCAGGGGGCGGGTAGGACCCAGCATTTT.